This T cell receptor beta chain was recovered during a study of T cell clones after liver transplantation. In the study overall: Apart from three HCV-positive recipients, transplants were for non-autoimmune, non-viral reasons.

With 0 bases clipped from V and 7 bases from J, the junction kept 11 bases outside the gene matches. The CDR3 extends over 16 amino acids. Germline V gives CDR1 LGHNA, CDR2 YSLEER. As concerns this clone: The antigen is undetermined.

General study results and limits: Migration into the graft, not deletion, may explain lost graft donor-reactive T cells. Post-transplant, graft-donor-reactive CD4 TCRbeta sequences in blood dropped significantly in most of the 8 subjects.

Measured with immunoSEQ multiplex PCR; TCRdb has only the in-frame clones, and not every one. In the table there are fewer than 110,000 clones, 84% of which are singletons. This material consisted of CD4+ T cells from blood, taken around 49 months after liver transplant. This TCR was recovered from a human patient who received a liver transplant. Some T cells may arise from the graft donor. The rearrangement uses TRBV4-3 and TRBJ1-2; 7 nucleotides align to TRBD1. The CDR3 DNA reads as TGCGCCAGCAGCCAAGAGCGTGAGGGCAGGGGGATTGGCTACACCTTC. Its protein product is CASSQEREGRGIGYTF.